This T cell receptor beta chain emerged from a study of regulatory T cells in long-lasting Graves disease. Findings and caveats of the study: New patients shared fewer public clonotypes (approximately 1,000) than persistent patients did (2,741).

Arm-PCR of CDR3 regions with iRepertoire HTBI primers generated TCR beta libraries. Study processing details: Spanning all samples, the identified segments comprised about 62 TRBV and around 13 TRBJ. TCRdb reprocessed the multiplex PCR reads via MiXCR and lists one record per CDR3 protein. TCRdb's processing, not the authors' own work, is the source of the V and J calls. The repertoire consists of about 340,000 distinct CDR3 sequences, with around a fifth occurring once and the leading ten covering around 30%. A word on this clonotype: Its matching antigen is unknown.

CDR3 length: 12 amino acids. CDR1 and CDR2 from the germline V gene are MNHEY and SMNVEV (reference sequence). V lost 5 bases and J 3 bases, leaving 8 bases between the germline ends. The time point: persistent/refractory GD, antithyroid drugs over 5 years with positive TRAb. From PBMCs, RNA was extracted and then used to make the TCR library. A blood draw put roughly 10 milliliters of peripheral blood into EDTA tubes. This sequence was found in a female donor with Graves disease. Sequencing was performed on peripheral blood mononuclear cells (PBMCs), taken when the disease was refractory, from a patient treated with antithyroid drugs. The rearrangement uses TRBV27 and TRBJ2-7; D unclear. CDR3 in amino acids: CASSGRNYEQYF. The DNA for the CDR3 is TGTGCCAGCAGTGGAAGGAACTACGAGCAGTACTTC.